The rows below give T cell receptor beta chains drawn from one sample of a study of blood T cell repertoires in COVID-19. Here immunoSEQ multiplex PCR was the method, and the copy in TCRdb shows in-frame clones only, minus some. Here the sample spans under 200,000 clones, around 85% being singletons. The sample consisted of PBMCs or T cells enriched from blood (not recorded which). The source of these receptors is a woman between 40 and 50 years old with acute COVID-19. Both conserved end residues are part of each CDR3. Each record gives: CDR3 DNA, CDR3 protein, D gene, J gene, V gene, clone size. The D gene is left open where the match is weak. Some rows mark clone size as missing; the rest say once, few, many or name a class of expanded clone.

TGTGCCAGTAGCGCGTGGGATACGCAGTATTTT CASSAWDTQYF . TRBJ2-3 TRBV19 .
TGTGCCAGCAGTTTATACGCCCGGGGGGCTGAAGAGACCCAGTACTTC CASSLYARGAEETQYF . TRBJ2-5 TRBV27 few
TGTGCCAGCGTGGAGACAGGGCTCCCCTACGAGCAGTACTTC CASVETGLPYEQYF TRBD1 TRBJ2-7 TRBV6-5 .
TGCGCCAGCAGGACAACCGCAACTAATGAAAAACTGTTTTTT CASRTTATNEKLFF . TRBJ1-4 TRBV5-1 once
TGTGCCAGCAGCATGGGACAGGGGGTGGGAGATACGCAGTATTTT CASSMGQGVGDTQYF TRBD1 TRBJ2-3 TRBV9 .
TGTGCCAGCATGGGGAGTACTGAAAAACTGTTTTTT CASMGSTEKLFF . TRBJ1-4 TRBV2 .
TGTGCCAGCAATCCCGGGACTAGCCGCACAGATACGCAGTATTTT CASNPGTSRTDTQYF TRBD2 TRBJ2-3 TRBV6-5 once
TGTGCCAGCAGTGAAGGGACAGGGGGCATCTATGGCTACACCTTC CASSEGTGGIYGYTF TRBD1 TRBJ1-2 TRBV6-1 .
TGTGCCAGCAGTTACAGAACAGGGTGGAATAATTCACCCCTCCACTTT CASSYRTGWNNSPLHF . TRBJ1-6 TRBV6-5 .
TGTGCCAGCAGCTCGTCGGGACTTAGGGATGAGCAGTTCTTC CASSSSGLRDEQFF . TRBJ2-1 TRBV11-3 .
TGTGCCAGCAGCCGTACAGGGGGCATTAATTCACCCCTCCACTTT CASSRTGGINSPLHF TRBD1 TRBJ1-6 TRBV2 .
TGTGCCAGCAGCTTAGAGTACCAGGGGGCCTATAGTGAGCAGTTCTTC CASSLEYQGAYSEQFF TRBD1 TRBJ2-1 TRBV7-6 .
TGTGCCAGCCTTAAAGCTCACTATGGCTACACCTTC CASLKAHYGYTF . TRBJ1-2 TRBV2 .
TGTGCCAGCTCACAAAGGGGGCTTACTGGAAACACCATATATTTT CASSQRGLTGNTIYF TRBD1 TRBJ1-3 TRBV18 .
TGTGCCAGCAGTGAAAGCAGGGGGCCCTACGAGCAGTACTTC CASSESRGPYEQYF TRBD1 TRBJ2-7 TRBV2 .
TGTGCCAGCAGTGAAGAGAGAGGGACTGAAGCTTTCTTT CASSEERGTEAFF . TRBJ1-1 TRBV2 once
TGTGCCAGCAGCCGCCTAAGCAACGCCTACGAGCAGTACTTC CASSRLSNAYEQYF . TRBJ2-7 TRBV3-1/TRBV3-2 few
TGTGCCAGCAGTTTCGCCGGGACAGCCAGCTATGGCTACACCTTC CASSFAGTASYGYTF TRBD1 TRBJ1-2 TRBV28 .
TGTGCCAGCAGCTTGGTATTAGCGGGAACCAGGGAGCAGTTCTTC CASSLVLAGTREQFF TRBD2 TRBJ2-1 TRBV5-5 .
TGTGCCAGCAGCCAAGGACTAGCCGCCAAAAACATTCAGTACTTC CASSQGLAAKNIQYF TRBD2 TRBJ2-4 TRBV4-2 .
TGTGCCAGCAGCAACCCGACAGTGTCCGGGCTGAACACTGAAGCTTTCTTT CASSNPTVSGLNTEAFF . TRBJ1-1 TRBV5-4 .
TGTGCCTGGAGGCCAGGGGGAAGATGGTACACTGAAGCTTTCTTT CAWRPGGRWYTEAFF TRBD1 TRBJ1-1 TRBV30 .
TGTGCCAGCAAGCTCTACGAGCAGTACTTC CASKLYEQYF . TRBJ2-7 TRBV2 .
TGTGCTAGTGGTTTCCCAGGGGACGGCTACACCTTC CASGFPGDGYTF . TRBJ1-2 TRBV12-5 once
TGTGCCAGCAGCTTAGCCGATGGGGGACATTCCCCTCCGGGCGAGCAGTACTTC CASSLADGGHSPPGEQYF . TRBJ2-7 TRBV7-2 .
TGTGCCAGCAGTGAAGCGGGGGGGCCCCAGCATTTT CASSEAGGPQHF . TRBJ1-5 TRBV6-1 .
TGTGCCAGCAGCTTATCATCTAGGGGTCACACTGAAGCTTTCTTT CASSLSSRGHTEAFF . TRBJ1-1 TRBV11-2 once
TGTGCCAGCAGGGTAGCGGGAGTTCTCAATGAGCAGTTCTTC CASRVAGVLNEQFF TRBD2 TRBJ2-1 TRBV6-5 .
TGTGCCAGCAGTTTCCCTCTGGCGGCTGAAGCTTTCTTT CASSFPLAAEAFF . TRBJ1-1 TRBV6-2/TRBV6-3 once
TGTGCCAGCAGCCTCAGGGGAGACATGAACACTGAAGCTTTCTTT CASSLRGDMNTEAFF . TRBJ1-1 TRBV7-9 .
TGTGCCAGCAGCGTAGCGGGAGAGGTCGAGCAGTACTTC CASSVAGEVEQYF . TRBJ2-7 TRBV9 few
TGTGCCAGCAGCTTGGCCGGTGGCAGGGGGTTCTCCTTATATGGCTACACCTTC CASSLAGGRGFSLYGYTF TRBD1 TRBJ1-2 TRBV5-6 few
TGTGCCAGCAGCCCAACCTCGACAGGGGTGAGCTATGGCTACACCTTC CASSPTSTGVSYGYTF TRBD1 TRBJ1-2 TRBV7-2 .
TGTGCCAGCTTGACGGGGACAGGGTACCAGTTGGGTGATGGCTACACCTTC CASLTGTGYQLGDGYTF TRBD1 TRBJ1-2 TRBV2 few
TGTGCCAGCAGCATCGGACTAGCGGGGATAGAAGAGACCCAGTACTTC CASSIGLAGIEETQYF TRBD2 TRBJ2-5 TRBV5-5 once
TGTGCCAGCTCACCTGCGGTCCTACTACGCACAGATACGCAGTATTTT CASSPAVLLRTDTQYF . TRBJ2-3 TRBV18 .
TGTGCCAGCAGCTCAGAGCTACCGGGGGACTCTGGAAACACCATATATTTT CASSSELPGDSGNTIYF . TRBJ1-3 TRBV4-2 .
TGTGCCAGCAGTGAAGCTGAGGAGGGAGGGTCTGGCTACACCTTC CASSEAEEGGSGYTF . TRBJ1-2 TRBV6-1 few
TGTGCCAGCAGGAGACAGGGGGATCAGCCCCAGCATTTT CASRRQGDQPQHF TRBD1 TRBJ1-5 TRBV12-3/TRBV12-4 .
TGTGCCTGGACCACGGGGACAGCGAACACTGAAGCTTTCTTT CAWTTGTANTEAFF TRBD1 TRBJ1-1 TRBV30 .
TGTGCCAGCAGCTTGGGACAGGGCGGCGCAACTGAAGCTTTCTTT CASSLGQGGATEAFF TRBD1 TRBJ1-1 TRBV5-4 .
TGTGCCAGCAGCTTAACCCCCGCCAGGGGTGAGCAGTTCTTC CASSLTPARGEQFF . TRBJ2-1 TRBV7-3 .
TGTGCCAGTAGTAGAGGAGATACGCAGTATTTT CASSRGDTQYF . TRBJ2-3 TRBV19 .
TGCGCCAGCAGAAAACGTACAGGGGGAGATAATGAAAAACTGTTTTTT CASRKRTGGDNEKLFF TRBD1 TRBJ1-4 TRBV5-1 .
TGTGCCAGCTCACCGGCGACGAGGGGGCGGATCTATGGCTACACCTTC CASSPATRGRIYGYTF TRBD1 TRBJ1-2 TRBV18 .
TGTGCCAGCAGCCAAACAGGGCCGCCGGGCTACGAGCAGTACTTC CASSQTGPPGYEQYF . TRBJ2-7 TRBV3-1/TRBV3-2 .
TGTGCCAGCGGCGGTTTCTACAATGAGCAGTTCTTC CASGGFYNEQFF . TRBJ2-1 TRBV19 .
TGTGCTAGCAGCCTGGACAGGGCAAACGGGGAGCTGTTTTTT CASSLDRANGELFF TRBD1 TRBJ2-2 TRBV7-7 .
TGCGCCAGCAGCTTGGCAGGACAGGGTGGCACTGAAGCTTTCTTT CASSLAGQGGTEAFF TRBD1 TRBJ1-1 TRBV5-1 .